This T cell receptor (beta chain) appears in the sequencing data of a study of T cells expressing NK-cell markers. For the study at large: Underlying the TCR beta repertoires were sorted CD3+CD56+NKG2C+, CD3+CD56+NKG2C- and CD3+CD56-NKG2C+ T cells. Findings and limits, study-wide: There were a handful of donors in whom these clonotypes also led the CD3+CD56-NKG2C+ fraction. NKG2C+ dominant clonotypes from about 6 donors made up about 1.0-7.5% of CD8+ T cells.

Scientists made TCR beta cDNA using 5'RACE template switching with UMIs. TCRdb reprocessed the 5' RACE reads and keeps a single row for each CDR3 protein, giving no DNA. The sample's table shows about 190,000 distinct CDR3 sequences. The CDR3 length is 16 residues. The germline V gene encodes CDR1 SNHLY and CDR2 FYNNEI. Remarks on this clonotype: Its specificity is not known.

The chain joins TRBV2 to TRBJ2-7. The source is a man aged 18-75 years in good health. The sequencing sample was made of blood T cells: a sorted CD56 or NKG2C T cell subset, CD4+ or CD8+ T cells, or bulk PBMC T cells (not recorded which). The CDR3 loop is CASTRKLVFIPYEQYF.